Shown below are 20 T cell receptor beta chains from a single sample sequenced in a study of blood T cell repertoires in COVID-19. Data came from immunoSEQ multiplex PCR; TCRdb stores just in-frame clones and leaves some out. The repertoire holds about 98,000 clones, about 90% seen once, with around 5% in the top ten. Sequencing was carried out using peripheral blood. These receptors originate from a woman aged 45 to 65 with COVID-19, enrolled during active disease.

The chain joins TRBV28 to TRBJ2-7; 11 bases agree with TRBD2. The CDR3 spans 14 residues. J lost 7 bases, V lost 5 bases, and 7 bases had no gene match. Per germline, CDR1 MDHEN and CDR2 SYDVKM. CDR3 DNA: TGTGCCAGCAGTAGTAGCGGGGGGGCGGGAGAGCAGTACTTC. It yields the protein CASSSSGGAGEQYF.

This clone has a single count. The chain links TRBV7-9 to TRBJ2-1; 11 bases align to TRBD2. Germline V gene data show CDR1 as SEHNR and CDR2 as FQNEAQ (reference sequence). The CDR3 consists of 18 residues. The trim removed 2 bases at V and 4 bases at J, leaving 10 bases unmatched. The CDR3: CASSLIRSSGGPYNEQFF. CDR3 nucleotides: TGTGCCAGCAGCTTAATTCGGTCTAGCGGGGGGCCGTACAATGAGCAGTTCTTC.

This chain connects TRBV7-9 to TRBJ2-1, with unresolved D. The CDR3 extends over 17 amino acids. Trimming cost V 1 base and J 0 bases, with 13 bases left between them. Germline CDR1 reads SEHNR; CDR2 reads FQNEAQ (reference sequence). CDR3: CASSLEPIYASYNEQFF. CDR3 bases: TGTGCCAGCAGCTTAGAGCCCATATACGCCTCCTACAATGAGCAGTTCTTC. Together with reference TRBV7-9 and TRBJ2-1, the CDR3 gives the full variable domain: DTGVSQNPRHKITKRGQNVTFRCDPISEHNRLYWYRQTLGQGPEFLTYFQNEAQLEKSRLLSDRFSAERPKGSFSTLEIQRTEQGDSAMYLCASSLEPIYASYNEQFFGPGTRLTVL.

The genes are TRBV3-1 (or the pseudogene TRBV3-2) and TRBJ2-7; possibly TRBD2 for D (5 bases). Trimming stripped 1 base from V and 6 bases from J, with 7 bases between. The CDR3 has 12 residues. CDR1 is LGHDT, CDR2 YNNKEL, per germline (reference sequence). The CDR3 nucleotides are TGTGCCAGCAGCCAAGGAGGGTTCGAGCAGTACTTC. Its protein product is CASSQGGFEQYF.

CDR3 region: CASSLGLAGGNEQFF. The CDR3 nucleotides are TGTGCCAGCAGCTTAGGCCTAGCGGGGGGGAATGAGCAGTTCTTC. The chain carries TRBV7-2 and TRBJ2-1; TRBD2 aligns across 12 bases. The germline gives CDR1 SGHTA, CDR2 FQGNSA. The ends lost 1 base at V and 7 bases at J; junction bases unmatched: 2. The CDR3 contains 15 residues.

This clone appeared once. The chain employs TRBV14 and TRBJ2-7, with D tentatively TRBD1 (6 bases). There are 14 residues in the CDR3. Germline values: CDR1 SGHDN, CDR2 FVKESK. Trimming removed 2 bases from V and 7 bases from J, with 15 bases in between. As DNA, the CDR3 is TGTGCCAGCAGCCAACATCCAGGGGTTTTGGAGCAGTACTTC. Its protein is CASSQHPGVLEQYF.

The chain combines TRBV5-6 with TRBJ2-7; 9 bases are shared with TRBD1. Germline V gives CDR1 SGHDT, CDR2 YYEEEE. V lost 5 bases to trimming and J lost 1 base; unmatched junction nucleotides: 7. CDR3 length: 15 amino acids. CDR3 amino acids: CASRKTGTGSYEQYF. The CDR3 DNA follows: TGTGCCAGCAGAAAGACCGGGACAGGGTCCTACGAGCAGTACTTC. Variable domain in full (rest from reference TRBV5-6 and TRBJ2-7): DAGVTQSPTHLIKTRGQQVTLRCSPKSGHDTVSWYQQALGQGPQFIFQYYEEEERQRGNFPDRFSGHQFPNYSSELNVNALLLGDSALYLCASRKTGTGSYEQYFGPGTRLTVT.

This clone showed up just once. The chain has TRBV2 and TRBJ2-4; unclear D gene. Trimming stripped 3 bases from V and 0 bases from J, with 6 bases between. This CDR3 spans 14 amino acids. CDR1 is SNHLY and CDR2 is FYNNEI in the germline V gene. CDR3 amino acids: CASSEAVAKNIQYF. The CDR3 region has the DNA TGTGCCAGCAGTGAGGCCGTAGCCAAAAACATTCAGTACTTC.

This clone was detected once. The V and J genes are TRBV9 and TRBJ2-1, with TRBD2 identical over 8 bases. The CDR3 covers 17 residues. After removal of 0 bases from V and 5 bases from J, the junction contained 10 bases not matched to a gene. CDR1 is SGDLS, CDR2 YYNGEE, per germline. The CDR3 here is CASSVEGSGDLNNEQFF. The CDR3 DNA is TGTGCCAGCAGCGTAGAGGGTAGCGGGGACCTCAACAATGAGCAGTTCTTC. The entire variable domain, with the rest obtained from reference TRBV9 and TRBJ2-1, is as follows: DSGVTQTPKHLITATGQRVTLRCSPRSGDLSVYWYQQSLDQGLQFLIQYYNGEERAKGNILERFSAQQFPDLHSELNLSSLELGDSALYFCASSVEGSGDLNNEQFFGPGTRLTVL.

The rearrangement uses TRBV27 and TRBJ2-5; D gene unclear. Trimming pared 2 bases from V and 10 bases from J, leaving 11 bases between. The CDR3 is made up of 12 amino acids. The germline CDR1 and CDR2 sequences are MNHEY and SMNVEV (reference sequence). DNA of the CDR3: TGTGCCAGCAGTTTAGCGCTTCACGACCAGTACTTC. It specifies CASSLALHDQYF.

The CDR3 sequence is CASSLASGVETQYF. In DNA form, the CDR3 reads TGCGCCAGCAGCTTGGCCTCGGGGGTAGAGACCCAGTACTTC. V is TRBV5-1 and J is TRBJ2-5; TRBD2 might be the D (6 bases). This CDR3 region has 14 residues. CDR1 is SGHRS, CDR2 YFSETQ, per germline. V lost 0 bases to trimming and J lost 4 bases, with 10 bases between them.

The chain's CDR3 is CASSLERGNYGYTF. Written as DNA, the CDR3 is TGTGCCAGCAGCTTAGAGAGGGGGAACTATGGCTACACCTTC. The chain is built from TRBV7-9 and TRBJ1-2, with a tentative D call TRBD1 (6 bases). The V gene's germline CDR1 is SEHNR and CDR2 FQNEAQ (reference sequence). V dropped 1 base and J dropped 2 bases, with 8 bases sitting between them. The CDR3 is 14 residues long.

This clone showed up just once. The V and J genes are TRBV30 and TRBJ2-5; 11 bases match TRBD1. The CDR3 extends over 14 amino acids. V dropped 2 bases and J dropped 5; count of bases not matched to a gene: 4. Per the germline V gene, CDR1 is GTSNPN and CDR2 is SVGIG (reference sequence). For the CDR3, the DNA is TGTGCCTGGAGTACCGGGACAGGGGGTGAGACCCAGTACTTC. Amino acids: CAWSTGTGGETQYF.

The chain's CDR3 is CASSYDRGSASYGYTF. DNA for the CDR3: TGCGCCAGCAGCTACGACAGGGGGTCCGCTTCCTATGGCTACACCTTC. This chain joins TRBV5-1 and TRBJ1-2; TRBD1 matches at 9 bases. The CDR3 has 16 residues. Germline V CDR1 and CDR2: SGHRS, YFSETQ. V lost 3 bases to trimming and J lost 4 bases; unmatched junction nucleotides: 10.

The chain joins TRBV30 to TRBJ2-2; the match to TRBD2 covers 10 bases. V gave up 1 base and J gave up 6 bases; unmatched junction bases: 5. There are 15 residues in the CDR3. CDR1 and CDR2 from the germline V gene are GTSNPN and SVGIG (reference sequence). In DNA form, the CDR3 reads TGTGCCTGGAGTGGGGAAGCGGGGGGGCCCGGGGAGCTGTTTTTT. It specifies CAWSGEAGGPGELFF. The full variable domain, in which reference TRBV30 and TRBJ2-2 provide the parts outside the CDR3, is SQTIHQWPATLVQPVGSPLSLECTVEGTSNPNLYWYRQAAGRGLQLLFYSVGIGQISSEVPQNLSASRPQDRQFILSSKKLLLSDSGFYLCAWSGEAGGPGELFFGEGSRLTVL.

This chain joins TRBV9 and TRBJ2-3, with unresolved D. CDR3 length: 15 amino acids. V was cut by 0 bases and J by 1 base, with 9 bases left in between. Germline V CDR1 and CDR2: SGDLS, YYNGEE. CDR3 region: CASSVGVSGTDTQYF. The CDR3 nucleotides are TGTGCCAGCAGCGTAGGTGTTTCGGGCACAGATACGCAGTATTTT.

Only one count was recorded for this clone. The chain links TRBV6-2 or TRBV6-3 to TRBJ1-1, with 9 bases lining up with TRBD1. There are 14 residues in the CDR3. Unmatched junction bases numbered 9, after V lost 7 bases and J lost 6 bases. The V gene's germline CDR1 is MNHEY and CDR2 SVGEGT. CDR3 nucleotide sequence: TGTGCCAGCAACCCAGGGACAGGGTGGTCTGAAGCTTTCTTT. As protein: CASNPGTGWSEAFF.

The chain recombines TRBV19 with TRBJ2-3; D unresolved. The CDR3 contains 14 residues. V was clipped by 5 bases and J by 2 bases, with 11 bases between them. The germline CDR1 and CDR2 sequences are LNHDA and SQIVND (reference sequence). CDR3 bases: TGTGCCAGTAGTTCCGACTTATACACAGATACGCAGTATTTT. Encoded protein: CASSSDLYTDTQYF.

The V and J genes are TRBV2 and TRBJ2-7; 7 nucleotides align to TRBD2. The CDR3 has 15 amino acids. Germline CDR1 is SNHLY and CDR2 is FYNNEI. V shed 6 bases, J shed 2 bases, and the junction held 10 bases outside the gene matches. CDR3 protein: CASRLSAGVTYEQYF. The CDR3 DNA sequence: TGTGCCAGCAGACTCTCGGCGGGGGTAACCTACGAGCAGTACTTC.

This clone showed up just once. The chain has TRBV5-4 and TRBJ1-2, with a tentative D call TRBD1 (6 bases). CDR3 length: 15 amino acids. Trimming shortened V by 3 bases and J by 3 bases, and 15 bases separated the two germline ends. Germline lookup yields CDR1 SGHNT and CDR2 YYREEE (reference sequence). CDR3 loop: CASSSGGGGDYGYTF. Written as DNA, the CDR3 is TGTGCCAGCAGCTCCGGCGGCGGGGGCGACTATGGCTACACCTTC.